A single T cell receptor beta chain is shown here with its context. Its antigen specificity is not known. No per-base quality is available; no much larger clone lies one base away. The CDR3 measures 12 amino acids from cysteine to phenylalanine. Only CDR3 DNA remains: 36 bases, in frame from the first base. V gives up 2 bases and J gives up 4 bases, and the segment between their germline ends measures 7 bases. CDR1 is given as SGHRS and CDR2 as YFSETQ, both from the germline V gene. The data were obtained in a study of shared clonotypes between healthy human individuals (dated by TCRdb to the early 2020s). Context from the whole study: Three men and a couple of women, aged 18 to 49 years, made up the cohort. To estimate repertoire size and how much clonotype sharing occurs between individuals, the study deeply sequenced the blood TCR repertoires of several healthy adults. For each donor, CD4 naive and CD4 memory were each given three plates, CD8 naive was given two plates, and CD8 memory was given one plate. Leukapheresis yielded between about 0.85 and 9 billion PBMCs per donor. Libraries were prepared and TCR repertoires were sequenced by different laboratories using diverse techniques, in order to increase sequencing depth and limit assay-specific biases.

Healthy HIV-negative adults with no recently reported acute infections or vaccinations were included as donors. Every donor was a Caucasian adult living in Nashville, Tennessee, USA. CD8 memory samples were composed of magnetically selected CD45RO+ cells combined with CCR7-negative CD45RA+ effector memory (TemRA) cells. After blood collection by leukapheresis, PBMCs were isolated using Ficoll-Histopaque density gradient centrifugation and then cryopreserved in the vapor phase of liquid nitrogen. Purity and quantity of every magnetically sorted T cell population were checked by analytical flow cytometry. Each sorted fraction had its genomic DNA isolated and then quantified by UV absorbance on a Nanodrop 2000c. The paper as a whole reports these results and caveats: Compared with non-shared clonotypes, the clonotypes found in all four sorted-subset donors had higher generation probabilities. Rarefaction of sorted-subset datasets indicated incomplete sequencing despite the large sequencing depth. The small number of donors limited the genetic and exposure-history diversity represented. Sharing across several donors was observed for approximately 5% of naive CD4, over 3% of naive CD8, about 2.3% of memory CD4, and about 0.4% of memory CD8 clonotypes. Naive subsets generally had larger estimated clonotype richness than memory subsets did. Sampling was limited to blood, and TCR repertoires in tissue likely differ from TCR repertoires in blood. Pairwise subsampling led to the expectation that sequencing depth would affect the degree of clonotype sharing among donors.

Using the deep immunoSEQ assay, TCR CDR3 regions were amplified from genomic DNA by multiplex PCR. Extracted genomic DNA from each cell subset was distributed evenly across all wells of several immunoSEQ 96-well plates, and each plate was treated as a replicate. For sorted subsets, around 200 ng genomic DNA, equal to approximately 30,000 T cell genomes, was loaded into each replicate PCR. Purified libraries were quantified with a Qubit 3.0 fluorometer, sized on a Bioanalyzer 2100, and re-quantified with the KAPA Library Quantification kit. Each immunoSEQ 96-well plate was sequenced on its own single-read 150-cycle Illumina NextSeq 550 flow cell. The authors' analysis ran thus. Because the immunoSEQ output included only junctional sequences and no quality scores, the filtering could not be the same as the filtering used for full-length reads. To assign V/J genes and CDR3, sequences were annotated using PyIR, a Python wrapper for IgBLAST v1.9, with IMGT germline references. Reads with weak V/J assignments (E-value above 1e-6), missing CDR3, stop codons, out-of-frame junctions, or ambiguous translated residues were removed. V3J clonotypes were defined as sequences sharing the same inferred V gene, J gene, and CDR3 amino acid sequence. Percentage overlap between repertoires was calculated by dividing the number of shared unique clonotypes by the size of the smaller repertoire. RTK rarefaction, the Chao1 estimator, and Recon v2.1 estimates of unobserved clonotypes were used to assess repertoire richness. Generation probabilities for all TCRbeta clonotypes obtained by the gDNA method from several donors were computed using OLGA. Sourced from immuneACCESS, this table was stored by TCRdb with only in-frame sequences that have V and J called. A share of the clones is absent; for the studies checked, an unresolved V gene accounts for under half, and the remainder has no known explanation. V, J and clone size were drawn from that table, and D and trimming were deduced from the DNA. The table for this sample lists 550,000 to 800,000 clones; about 90% of them were counted only once. The ten largest account for more than 30% of the sample.

The sequence was collected from a man between 18 and 29 years old in good health. Some clones in this sample may be carry-over from other donors' samples. The specimen was memory CD8+ T cells from PBMCs. In the paper's terms, the cell subset or site label means: CD45RO+ cells pooled with CCR7-negative TemRA cells. The chain links TRBV5-1 with TRBJ2-7, with an unclear D gene assignment. CDR3 region: CASSFETYEQYF. The nucleotides are TGCGCCAGCAGCTTCGAGACATACGAGCAGTACTTC.